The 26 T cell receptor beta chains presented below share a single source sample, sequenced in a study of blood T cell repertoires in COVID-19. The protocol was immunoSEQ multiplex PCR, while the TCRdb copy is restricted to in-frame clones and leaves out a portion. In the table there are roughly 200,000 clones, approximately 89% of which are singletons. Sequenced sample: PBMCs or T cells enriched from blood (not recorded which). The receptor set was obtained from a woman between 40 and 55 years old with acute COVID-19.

The CDR3 is CASSLEGHFSYEQYF. The DNA for the CDR3 is TGTGCCAGCAGCTTAGAAGGACATTTCTCCTACGAGCAGTACTTC. V and J are TRBV11-2 and TRBJ2-7; D may be TRBD1 (5 bases). Germline assignment: CDR1 SGHAT and CDR2 FQNNGV. This CDR3 has 15 amino acids. The V gene lost 0 bases and the J gene lost 0 bases, with 9 bases spanning the gap.

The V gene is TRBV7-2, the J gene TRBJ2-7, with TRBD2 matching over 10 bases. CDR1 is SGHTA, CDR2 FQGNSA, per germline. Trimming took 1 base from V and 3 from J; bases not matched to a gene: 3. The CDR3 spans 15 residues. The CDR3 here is CASSLEGLANYEQYF. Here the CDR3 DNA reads TGTGCCAGCAGCTTAGAGGGACTAGCGAACTACGAGCAGTACTTC.

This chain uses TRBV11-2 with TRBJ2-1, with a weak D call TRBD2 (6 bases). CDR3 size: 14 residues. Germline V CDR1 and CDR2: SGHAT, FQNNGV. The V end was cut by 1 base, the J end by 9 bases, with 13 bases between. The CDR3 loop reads CASSLGLANTEQFF. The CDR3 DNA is TGTGCCAGCAGCTTAGGGCTAGCGAATACTGAGCAGTTCTTC.

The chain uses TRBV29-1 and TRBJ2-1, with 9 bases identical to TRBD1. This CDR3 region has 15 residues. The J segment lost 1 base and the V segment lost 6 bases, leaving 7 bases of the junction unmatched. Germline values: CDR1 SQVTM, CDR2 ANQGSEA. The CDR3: CSVMGGQGSYNEQFF. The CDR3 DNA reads TGCAGCGTCATGGGGGGACAGGGATCCTACAATGAGCAGTTCTTC.

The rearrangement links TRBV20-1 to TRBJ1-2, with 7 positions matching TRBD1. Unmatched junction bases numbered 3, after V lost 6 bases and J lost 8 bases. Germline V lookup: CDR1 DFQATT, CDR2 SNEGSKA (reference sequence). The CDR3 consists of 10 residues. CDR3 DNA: TGCAGTGCCGGAGGGGGCGGCTACACCTTC. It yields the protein CSAGGGGYTF.

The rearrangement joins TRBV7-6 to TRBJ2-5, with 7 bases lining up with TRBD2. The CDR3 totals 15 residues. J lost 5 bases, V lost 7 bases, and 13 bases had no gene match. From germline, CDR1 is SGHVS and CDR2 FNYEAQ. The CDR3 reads CASNQYGGEPETQYF. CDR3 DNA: TGTGCCAGCAACCAATATGGGGGGGAGCCGGAGACCCAGTACTTC.

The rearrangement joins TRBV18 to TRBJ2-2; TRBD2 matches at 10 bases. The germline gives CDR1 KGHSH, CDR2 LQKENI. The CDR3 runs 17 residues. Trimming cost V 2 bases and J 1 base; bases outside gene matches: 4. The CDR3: CASSPSASGRNTGELFF. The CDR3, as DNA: TGTGCCAGCTCACCATCTGCTAGCGGGAGGAACACCGGGGAGCTGTTTTTT.

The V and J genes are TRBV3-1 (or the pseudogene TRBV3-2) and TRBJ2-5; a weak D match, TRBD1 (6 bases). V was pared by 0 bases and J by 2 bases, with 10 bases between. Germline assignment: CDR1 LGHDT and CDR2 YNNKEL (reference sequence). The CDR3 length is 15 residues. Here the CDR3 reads CASSQDRGKQETQYF. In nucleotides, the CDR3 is TGTGCCAGCAGCCAAGATAGGGGGAAGCAAGAGACCCAGTACTTC.

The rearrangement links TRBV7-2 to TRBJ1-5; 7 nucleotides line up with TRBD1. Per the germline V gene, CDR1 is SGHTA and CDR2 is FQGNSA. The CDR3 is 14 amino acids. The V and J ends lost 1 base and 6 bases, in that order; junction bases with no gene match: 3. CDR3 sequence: CASSLGQGSQPQHF. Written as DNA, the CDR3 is TGTGCCAGCAGCTTAGGACAGGGAAGTCAGCCCCAGCATTTT. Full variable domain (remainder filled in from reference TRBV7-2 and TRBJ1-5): GAGVSQSPSNKVTEKGKDVELRCDPISGHTALYWYRQSLGQGLEFLIYFQGNSAPDKSGLPSDRFSAERTGGSVSTLTIQRTQQEDSAVYLCASSLGQGSQPQHFGDGTRLSIL.

The CDR3 DNA is TGTGCCACCAGTGCCCCAGGAACGGACGGGGGGGGCTACACCTTC. It yields the protein CATSAPGTDGGGYTF. The genes are TRBV24-1 and TRBJ1-2, with a possible D match to TRBD1 (5 bases). The length of the CDR3 is 15 residues. V was clipped by 5 bases and J by 8 bases, with 20 bases between them. CDR1 is KGHDR, CDR2 SFDVKD, per germline.

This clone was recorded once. Here the CDR3 reads CASSQDPLDRGDQETQYF. CDR3 DNA sequence: TGCGCCAGCAGCCAAGATCCTTTGGACAGGGGGGATCAAGAGACCCAGTACTTC. The chain employs TRBV4-1 and TRBJ2-5; 10 bases are a match to TRBD1. The CDR3 runs 18 residues. Germline V gene data show CDR1 as MGHRA and CDR2 as YSYEKL. Trimming took 0 bases from V and 2 from J; bases not matched to a gene: 9.

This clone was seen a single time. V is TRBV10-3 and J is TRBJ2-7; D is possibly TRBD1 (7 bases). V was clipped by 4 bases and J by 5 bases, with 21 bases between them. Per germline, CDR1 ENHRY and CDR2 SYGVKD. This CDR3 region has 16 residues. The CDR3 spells CAISANRGRGAHEQYF. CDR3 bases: TGTGCCATCAGTGCCAACCGGGGCAGGGGGGCCCACGAGCAGTACTTC.

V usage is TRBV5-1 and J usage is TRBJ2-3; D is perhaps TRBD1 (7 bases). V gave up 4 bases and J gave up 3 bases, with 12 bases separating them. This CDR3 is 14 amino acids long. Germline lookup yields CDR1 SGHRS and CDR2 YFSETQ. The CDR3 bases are TGCGCCAGCAGCCAGGGGGGCCTTACAGATACGCAGTATTTT. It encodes CASSQGGLTDTQYF.

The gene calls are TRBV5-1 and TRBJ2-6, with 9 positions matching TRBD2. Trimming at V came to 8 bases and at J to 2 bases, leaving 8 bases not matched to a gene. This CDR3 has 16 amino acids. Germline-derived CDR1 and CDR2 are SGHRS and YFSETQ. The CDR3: CASGREGRTGANVLTF. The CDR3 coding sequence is TGCGCCAGTGGGCGGGAGGGCCGGACTGGGGCCAACGTCCTGACTTTC.

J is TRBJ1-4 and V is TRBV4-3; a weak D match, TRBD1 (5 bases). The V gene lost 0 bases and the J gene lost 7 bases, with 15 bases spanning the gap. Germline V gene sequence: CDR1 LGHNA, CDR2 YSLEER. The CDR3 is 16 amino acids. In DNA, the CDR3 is TGCGCCAGCAGCCAAGATCTTGGCTGGGGCGGTGAAAAACTGTTTTTT. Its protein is CASSQDLGWGGEKLFF.

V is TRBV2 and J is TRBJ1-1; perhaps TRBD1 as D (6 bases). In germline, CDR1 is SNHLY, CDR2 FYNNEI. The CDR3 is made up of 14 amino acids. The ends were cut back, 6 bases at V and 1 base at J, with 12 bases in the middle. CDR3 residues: CASSLKGENTEAFF. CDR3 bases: TGTGCCAGCAGCCTGAAGGGGGAGAACACTGAAGCTTTCTTT.

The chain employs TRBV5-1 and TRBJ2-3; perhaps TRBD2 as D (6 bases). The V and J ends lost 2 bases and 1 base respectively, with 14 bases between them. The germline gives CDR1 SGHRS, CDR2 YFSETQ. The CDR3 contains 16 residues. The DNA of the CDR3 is TGCGCCAGCAGCTTTACTAGCCCGCATGGCACAGATACGCAGTATTTT. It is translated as CASSFTSPHGTDTQYF.

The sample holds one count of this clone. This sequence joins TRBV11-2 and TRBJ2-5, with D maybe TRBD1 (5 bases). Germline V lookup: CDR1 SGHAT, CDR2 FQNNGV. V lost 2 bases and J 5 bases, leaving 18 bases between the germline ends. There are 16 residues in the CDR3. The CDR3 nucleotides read TGTGCCAGCAGCTTAACCAATGATCAGGGCTGGGAGACCCAGTACTTC. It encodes CASSLTNDQGWETQYF.

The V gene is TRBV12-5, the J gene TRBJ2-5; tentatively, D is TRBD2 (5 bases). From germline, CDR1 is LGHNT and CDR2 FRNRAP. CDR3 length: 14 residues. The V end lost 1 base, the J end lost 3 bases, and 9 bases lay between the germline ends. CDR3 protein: CASGLADGEETQYF. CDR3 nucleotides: TGTGCTAGTGGTTTGGCGGACGGGGAAGAGACCCAGTACTTC.

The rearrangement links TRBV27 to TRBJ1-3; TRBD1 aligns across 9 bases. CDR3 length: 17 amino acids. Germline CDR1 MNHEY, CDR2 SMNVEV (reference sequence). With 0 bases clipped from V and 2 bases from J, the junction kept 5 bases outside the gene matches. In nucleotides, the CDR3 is TGTGCCAGCAGTTTATCGGGACAGGGAATGACTGGAAACACCATATATTTT. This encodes CASSLSGQGMTGNTIYF.

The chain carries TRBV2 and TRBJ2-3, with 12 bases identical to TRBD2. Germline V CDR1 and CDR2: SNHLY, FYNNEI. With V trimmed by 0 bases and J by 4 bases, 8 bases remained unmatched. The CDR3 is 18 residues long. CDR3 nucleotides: TGTGCCAGCAGTGAAGCGGGCAGACTAGCGGGAGCCCCAGATACGCAGTATTTT. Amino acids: CASSEAGRLAGAPDTQYF. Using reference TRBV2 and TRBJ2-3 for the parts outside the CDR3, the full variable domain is EPEVTQTPSHQVTQMGQEVILRCVPISNHLYFYWYRQILGQKVEFLVSFYNNEISEKSEIFDDQFSVERPDGSNFTLKIRSTKLEDSAMYFCASSEAGRLAGAPDTQYFGPGTRLTVL.

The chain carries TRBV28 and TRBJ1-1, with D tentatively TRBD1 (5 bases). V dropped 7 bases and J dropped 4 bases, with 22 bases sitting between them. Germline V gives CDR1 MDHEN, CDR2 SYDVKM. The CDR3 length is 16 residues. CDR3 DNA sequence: TGTGCCAGCATCACGGGGGGTAGTTGGCGTAGCACTGAAGCTTTCTTT. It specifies CASITGGSWRSTEAFF.

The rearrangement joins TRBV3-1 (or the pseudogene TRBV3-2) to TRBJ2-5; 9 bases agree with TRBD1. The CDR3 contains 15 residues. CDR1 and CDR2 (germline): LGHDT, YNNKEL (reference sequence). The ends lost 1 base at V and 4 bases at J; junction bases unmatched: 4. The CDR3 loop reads CASSQAQGAAETQYF. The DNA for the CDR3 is TGTGCCAGCAGCCAAGCACAGGGGGCGGCAGAGACCCAGTACTTC.

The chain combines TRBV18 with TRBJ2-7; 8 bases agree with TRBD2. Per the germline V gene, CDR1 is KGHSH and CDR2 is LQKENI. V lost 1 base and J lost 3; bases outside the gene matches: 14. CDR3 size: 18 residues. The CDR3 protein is CASSPQGREGLGLYEQYF. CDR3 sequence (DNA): TGTGCCAGCTCACCACAGGGTCGGGAGGGCCTTGGCCTCTACGAGCAGTACTTC.

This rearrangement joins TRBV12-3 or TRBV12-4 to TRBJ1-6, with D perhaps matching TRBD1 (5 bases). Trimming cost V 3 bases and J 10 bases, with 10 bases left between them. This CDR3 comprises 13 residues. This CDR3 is CASSFGRVSPLHF. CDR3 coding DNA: TGTGCCAGCAGTTTCGGCAGGGTCTCACCCCTCCACTTT.

The CDR3 here is CASSAEPSGNIYEQYF. The DNA of the CDR3 is TGCGCCAGCAGCGCCGAGCCTAGCGGGAACATCTACGAGCAGTACTTC. This chain links TRBV5-1 with TRBJ2-7; 9 bases line up with TRBD2. CDR1 is SGHRS, CDR2 YFSETQ, per germline. With V trimmed by 4 bases and J by 3 bases, 11 bases remained unmatched. There are 16 residues in the CDR3.